This TCR beta chain was observed in a study of T cell repertoires in cytomegalovirus infection. TCRdb analysed the reads with MiXCR anew, one entry per CDR3 protein. The top ten clones hold around an eighth of a sample with some 920,000 distinct CDR3 sequences, 25% to 40% of them seen once. This clonotype came up a few times. Its specificity is not known. The V and J ends lost 0 bases and 3 bases respectively, with 11 bases between them. The germline gives CDR1 PRHDT, CDR2 FYEKMQ (reference sequence). The CDR3 runs to 15 residues. The source is a human donor in good health (CMV status not recorded). Some clones in this sample may be carry-over from other donors' samples. The specimen comprised cultured CD8+ T cells from PBMCs, sampled from culture after CMV antigen stimulation. The V call is TRBV13, the J call TRBJ1-2; no definite D call. The CDR3 DNA is TGTGCCAGCAGCTTAGGGGCCAATACCTACTATGGCTACACCTTC. Translating it yields CASSLGANTYYGYTF. Filled out from reference TRBV13 and TRBJ1-2, the complete variable domain reads AAGVIQSPRHLIKEKRETATLKCYPIPRHDTVYWYQQGPGQDPQFLISFYEKMQSDKGSIPDRFSAQQFSDYHSELNMSSLELGDSALYFCASSLGANTYYGYTFGSGTRLTVV.